This TCR beta chain emerged from a study of blood T cell repertoires in COVID-19. Original handling: The assay estimated nucleated cells by amplifying reference gene primers. Sequencing was performed with immunoSEQ multiplex PCR; in TCRdb, only in-frame clones are kept and a portion is missing. From that table come the V and J calls and clone size; the DNA was used to work out D and trimming. The sample consists of roughly 100,000 clones, approximately 86% of them appearing once. Between the trimmed V and J ends, which lost 9 bases and 7 bases, there was a span of 5 bases. The CDR3 covers 9 residues. Germline V gene lookup returns CDR1 KGHDR and CDR2 SFDVKD.

The receptor was derived from a woman in her forties or fifties with COVID-19, enrolled during active disease. What was sequenced was peripheral blood. V and J are TRBV24-1 and TRBJ2-5; no firm D call. The CDR3 sequence: CATEVTQYF. CDR3 bases: TGTGCCACCGAGGTGACCCAGTACTTC.